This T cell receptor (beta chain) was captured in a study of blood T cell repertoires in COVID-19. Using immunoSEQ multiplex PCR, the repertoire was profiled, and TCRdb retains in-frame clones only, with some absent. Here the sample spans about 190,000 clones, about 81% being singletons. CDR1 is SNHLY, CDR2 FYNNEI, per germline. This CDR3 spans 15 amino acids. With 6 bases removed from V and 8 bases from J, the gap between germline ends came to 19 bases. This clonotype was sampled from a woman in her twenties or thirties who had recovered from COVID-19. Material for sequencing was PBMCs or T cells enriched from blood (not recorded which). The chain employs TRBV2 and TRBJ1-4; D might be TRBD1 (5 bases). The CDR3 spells CASRAFSGRDEKLFF. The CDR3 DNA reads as TGTGCCAGCAGAGCTTTTTCCGGGAGGGACGAAAAACTGTTTTTT.